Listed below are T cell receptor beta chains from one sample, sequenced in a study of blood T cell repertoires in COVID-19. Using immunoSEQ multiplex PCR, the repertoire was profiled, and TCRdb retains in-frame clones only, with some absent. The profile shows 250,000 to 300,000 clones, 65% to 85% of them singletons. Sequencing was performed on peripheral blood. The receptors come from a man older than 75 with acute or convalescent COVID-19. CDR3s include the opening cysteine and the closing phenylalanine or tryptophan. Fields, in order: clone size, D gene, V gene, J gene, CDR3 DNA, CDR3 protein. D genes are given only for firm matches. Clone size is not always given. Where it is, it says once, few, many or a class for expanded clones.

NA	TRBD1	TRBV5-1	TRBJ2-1	TGCGCCAGCAGCCCAGGACAGGGATTGTCGAATGAGCAGTTCTTC	CASSPGQGLSNEQFF
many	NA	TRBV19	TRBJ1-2	TGTGCCAGTACGCTCTCCGGTGTCTATGGCTACACCTTC	CASTLSGVYGYTF
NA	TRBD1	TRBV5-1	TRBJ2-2	TGCGCCAGCAGCACGGGGACAGGGGGCTACACCGGGGAGCTGTTTTTT	CASSTGTGGYTGELFF
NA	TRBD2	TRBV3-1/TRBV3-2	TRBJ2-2	TGTGCCAGCAGCCAAGGTAGCGGGGGAAAGAGCGGGGAGCTGTTTTTT	CASSQGSGGKSGELFF
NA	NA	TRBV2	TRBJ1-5	TGTGCCAGCAGTAAGAAGGCAGGGGATACGCCCCAGCATTTT	CASSKKAGDTPQHF
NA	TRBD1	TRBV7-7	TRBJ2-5	TGTGCTAGCAGCTTAGAGGGACAGCGTCAAGAGACCCAGTACTTC	CASSLEGQRQETQYF
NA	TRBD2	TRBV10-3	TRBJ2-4	TGTGCCATCAGTGGCACTAGCGGGCCGATGAAAAACATTCAGTACTTC	CAISGTSGPMKNIQYF
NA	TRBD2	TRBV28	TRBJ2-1	TGTGCCAGCAGTATATATACTAGCGGGGAAGCCTACAATGAGCAGTTCTTC	CASSIYTSGEAYNEQFF
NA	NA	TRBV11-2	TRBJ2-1	TGTGCCAGCAGCTGGGGCTCAGGGGAAGATGAGCAGTTCTTC	CASSWGSGEDEQFF
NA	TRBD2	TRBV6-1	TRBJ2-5	TGTGCCAGCAGTGAAGTCACTAGCGGGGGTCAAGAGACCCAGTACTTC	CASSEVTSGGQETQYF
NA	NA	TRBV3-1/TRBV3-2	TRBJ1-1	TGTGCCAGCAGCCAAGAGCTACGGGGGGCGGGTGCTTTCTTT	CASSQELRGAGAFF
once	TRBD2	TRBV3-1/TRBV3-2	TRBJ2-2	TGTGCCAGCAGCCAAGAGGTCACGGGGGGTCCCGGGGAGCTGTTTTTT	CASSQEVTGGPGELFF
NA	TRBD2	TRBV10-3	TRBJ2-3	TGTGCCACGCAGCGGGGGGGAGACACAGATACGCAGTATTTT	CATQRGGDTDTQYF
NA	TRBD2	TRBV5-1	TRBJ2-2	TGCGCCAGCAGCGGCGGCTTACTAGCGGGGGGCCACGTCACCGGGGAGCTGTTTTTT	CASSGGLLAGGHVTGELFF
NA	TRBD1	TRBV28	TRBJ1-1	TGTGCCAGCAGTTTACCCTTGTCCAGGGGGCCGAACACTGAAGCTTTCTTT	CASSLPLSRGPNTEAFF
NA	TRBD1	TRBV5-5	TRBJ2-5	TGTGCCAGCAGCTCTACAGGGGAAGAGACCCAGTACTTC	CASSSTGEETQYF
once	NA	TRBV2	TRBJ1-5	TGTGCCAGCACCGAGGGGGACACCTTTAGCAATCAGCCCCAGCATTTT	CASTEGDTFSNQPQHF
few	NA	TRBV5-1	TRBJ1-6	TGCGCCAGCACCCTGGCCAATAATTCACCCCTCCACTTT	CASTLANNSPLHF
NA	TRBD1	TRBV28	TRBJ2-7	TGTGCCAGCAGTTTCCGGGACAGAGAGCAGTACTTC	CASSFRDREQYF
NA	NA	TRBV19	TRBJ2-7	TGTGCCAGTAGTATGTCCGGGCAGGGTATCTACGAGCAGTACTTC	CASSMSGQGIYEQYF
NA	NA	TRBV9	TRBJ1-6	TGTGCCAGCAGCGTAGCAGGGGATAATTCACCCCTCCACTTT	CASSVAGDNSPLHF
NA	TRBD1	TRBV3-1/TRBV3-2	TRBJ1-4	TGTGCCAGCAGCCAATTCTTTTTCGGGACAGGGGGTGAAAAACTGTTTTTT	CASSQFFFGTGGEKLFF
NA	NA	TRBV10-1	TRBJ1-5	TGCGCCAGCACAGGGGTAAGGCAGCCCCAGCATTTT	CASTGVRQPQHF
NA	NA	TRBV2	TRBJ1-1	TGTGCCAGCAGTGACAGGTCCGGCCTCAACACTGAAGCTTTCTTT	CASSDRSGLNTEAFF
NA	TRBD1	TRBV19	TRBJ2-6	TGTGCCAGTAGTGCCGGGACAGGGGTATTAGGGGCCAACGTCCTGACTTTC	CASSAGTGVLGANVLTF
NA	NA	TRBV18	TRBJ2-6	TGTGCCAGCTCACCGCAGGGGACTGGGGCCAACGTCCTGACTTTC	CASSPQGTGANVLTF
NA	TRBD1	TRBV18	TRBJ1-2	TGTGCCAGCTCACCTACGACAGGGCTCTATGGCTACACCTTC	CASSPTTGLYGYTF
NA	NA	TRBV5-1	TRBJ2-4	TGCGCCAGCAGCTCCCTAGGGGGCCGGAGGGGAAACATTCAGTACTTC	CASSSLGGRRGNIQYF
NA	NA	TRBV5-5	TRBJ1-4	TGTGCCAGCAGATGGACAGTCGCAACTAATGAAAAACTGTTTTTT	CASRWTVATNEKLFF
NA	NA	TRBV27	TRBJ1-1	TGTGCCAGCGGACGGGGAATGAACACTGAAGCTTTCTTT	CASGRGMNTEAFF
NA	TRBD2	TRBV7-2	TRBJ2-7	TGTGCCAGCAGCTTAGCCGGGGGGATAGCGGTTTACGAGCAGTACTTC	CASSLAGGIAVYEQYF
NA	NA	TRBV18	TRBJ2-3	TGTGCCAGCTCAGATCCAGGGTTTGCGGATACGCAGTATTTT	CASSDPGFADTQYF
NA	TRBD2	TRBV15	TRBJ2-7	TGTGCCACCAGCAGCGGGGGGGCGGATGAGCAGTACTTC	CATSSGGADEQYF
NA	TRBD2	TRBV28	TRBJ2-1	TGTGCCAGCAGTTCGACTAGCGGGAGAGGTCCTGAGCAGTTCTTC	CASSSTSGRGPEQFF
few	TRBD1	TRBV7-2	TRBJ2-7	TGTGCCAGCAGCGCGGACAGGGCGCACGAGCAGTACTTC	CASSADRAHEQYF
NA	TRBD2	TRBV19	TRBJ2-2	TGTGCCAGTAGTAGTTACGGGGGGGGCACCGGGGAGCTGTTTTTT	CASSSYGGGTGELFF
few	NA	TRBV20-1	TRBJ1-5	TGCAGTGCTAGTATCGGGAATCAGCCCCAGCATTTT	CSASIGNQPQHF
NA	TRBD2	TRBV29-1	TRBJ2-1	TGCAGCGTTGACATCCTAGCGGGACTACCCTACAATGAGCAGTTCTTC	CSVDILAGLPYNEQFF
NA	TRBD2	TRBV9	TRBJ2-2	TGTGCCAGCAGCGAGACTAGCGGGGGTCTCACCGGGGAGCTGTTTTTT	CASSETSGGLTGELFF
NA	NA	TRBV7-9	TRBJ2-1	TGTGCCAGCAGCTTAGGACGGGTGGACAATGAGCAGTTCTTC	CASSLGRVDNEQFF
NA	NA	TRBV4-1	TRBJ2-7	TGCGCCAGCAGCCAAGATTTAGCGGCGACCTACGAGCAGTACTTC	CASSQDLAATYEQYF
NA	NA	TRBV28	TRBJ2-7	TGTGCCAGGGGAGGACAATACTCTCTCTTATACTGGGAGCAGTACTTC	CARGGQYSLLYWEQYF
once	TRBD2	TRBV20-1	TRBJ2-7	TGCAGTGCTAGTCCCGGGGGGGTACTCTACGAGCAGTACTTC	CSASPGGVLYEQYF
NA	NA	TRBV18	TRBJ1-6	TGTGCCAGCTCACCCACGGTGCCCCGGTCGGATTCACCCCTCCACTTT	CASSPTVPRSDSPLHF
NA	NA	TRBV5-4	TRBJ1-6	TGTGCCAGCAGCCCAGGGGAGTCCTATAATTCACCCCTCCACTTT	CASSPGESYNSPLHF
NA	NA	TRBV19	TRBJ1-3	TGTGCCAGTAGTATAGTGTATCTGGAGCCCTCTGGAAACACCATATATTTT	CASSIVYLEPSGNTIYF
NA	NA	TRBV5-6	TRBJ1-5	TGTGCCAGCAGCCGGGACGGGGGGGTCAATCAGCCCCAGCATTTT	CASSRDGGVNQPQHF
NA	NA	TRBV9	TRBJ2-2	TGTGCCAGCAGCGTAGCGGGCAGGGCGAACACCGGGGAGCTGTTTTTT	CASSVAGRANTGELFF
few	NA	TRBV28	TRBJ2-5	TGTGCCAGCCGGGAAGTAGCAAGGCAAGAGACCCAGTACTTC	CASREVARQETQYF
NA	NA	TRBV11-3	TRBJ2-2	TGTGCCAGCAGCAAGCTGGGCGGGGCAAACACCGGGGAGCTGTTTTTT	CASSKLGGANTGELFF
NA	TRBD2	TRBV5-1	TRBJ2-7	TGCGCCAGCAGCTTGCTTCAGCGGGGAACCTACGAGCAGTACTTC	CASSLLQRGTYEQYF
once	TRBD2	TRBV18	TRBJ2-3	TGTGCCAGCTCACCGGGACTAGCGGGCGCAGATACGCAGTATTTT	CASSPGLAGADTQYF
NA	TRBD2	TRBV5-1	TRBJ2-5	TGCGCCAGCAGCGGAGCACTAGCGGGAGTTAGAGAGACCCAGTACTTC	CASSGALAGVRETQYF